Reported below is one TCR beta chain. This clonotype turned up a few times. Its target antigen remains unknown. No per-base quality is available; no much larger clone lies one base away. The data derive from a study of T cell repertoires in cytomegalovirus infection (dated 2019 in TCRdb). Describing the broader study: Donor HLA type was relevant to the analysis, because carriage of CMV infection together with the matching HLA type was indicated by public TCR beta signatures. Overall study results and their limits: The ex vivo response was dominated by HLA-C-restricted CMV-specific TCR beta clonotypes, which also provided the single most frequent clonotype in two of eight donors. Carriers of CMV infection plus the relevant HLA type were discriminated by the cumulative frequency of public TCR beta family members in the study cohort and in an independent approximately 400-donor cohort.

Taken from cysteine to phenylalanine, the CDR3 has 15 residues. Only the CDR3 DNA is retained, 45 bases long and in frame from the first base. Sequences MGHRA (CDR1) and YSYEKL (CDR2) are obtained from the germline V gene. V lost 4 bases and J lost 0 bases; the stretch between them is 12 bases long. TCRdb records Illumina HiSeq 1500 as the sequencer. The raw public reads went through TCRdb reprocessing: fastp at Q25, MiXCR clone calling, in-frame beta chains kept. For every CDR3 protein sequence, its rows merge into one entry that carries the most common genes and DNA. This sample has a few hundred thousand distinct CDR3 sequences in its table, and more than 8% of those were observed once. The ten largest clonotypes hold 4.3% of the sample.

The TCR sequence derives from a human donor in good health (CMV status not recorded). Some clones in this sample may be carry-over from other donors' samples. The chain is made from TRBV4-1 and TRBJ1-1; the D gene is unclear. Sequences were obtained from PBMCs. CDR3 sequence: CASSREQSMNTEAFF. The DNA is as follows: TGCGCCAGCAGCCGGGAACAAAGCATGAACACTGAAGCTTTCTTT.